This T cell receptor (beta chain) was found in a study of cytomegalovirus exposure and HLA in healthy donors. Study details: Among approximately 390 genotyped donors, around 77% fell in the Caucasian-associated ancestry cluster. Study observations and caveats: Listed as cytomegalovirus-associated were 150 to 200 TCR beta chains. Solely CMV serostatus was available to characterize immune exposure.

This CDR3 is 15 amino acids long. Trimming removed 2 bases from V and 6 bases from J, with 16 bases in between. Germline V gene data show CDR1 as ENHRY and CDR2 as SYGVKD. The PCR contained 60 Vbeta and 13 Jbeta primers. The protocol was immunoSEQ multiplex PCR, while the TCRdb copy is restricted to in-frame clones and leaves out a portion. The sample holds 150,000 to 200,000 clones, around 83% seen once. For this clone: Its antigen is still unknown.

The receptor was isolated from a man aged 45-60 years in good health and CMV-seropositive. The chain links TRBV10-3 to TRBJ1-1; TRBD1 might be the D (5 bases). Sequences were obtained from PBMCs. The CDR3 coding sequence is TGTGCCATCAGTGAGGTCCAGCAGGGTTGGGCTGAAGCTTTCTTT. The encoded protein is CAISEVQQGWAEAFF.